The next 9 T cell receptor beta chains were all read from a single sample in a study of blood T cell repertoires in COVID-19. Measured with immunoSEQ multiplex PCR; TCRdb has only the in-frame clones, and not every one. This sample has about 670,000 clones, with around 89% found just once. Sequencing was done on a sample of peripheral blood. These receptors came from a woman aged 18 to 35 with acute or convalescent COVID-19.

This chain connects TRBV28 to TRBJ2-2; TRBD2 might be the D (6 bases). V lost 5 bases and J lost 7, with 14 bases in between. The length of the CDR3 is 14 residues. CDR1 and CDR2 (germline): MDHEN, SYDVKM. The CDR3 here is CASSPRAGGGELFF. The CDR3, as DNA: TGTGCCAGCAGTCCCCGCGCCGGGGGCGGGGAGCTGTTTTTT.

This sequence joins TRBV29-1 and TRBJ1-3, with D tentatively TRBD1 (6 bases). V lost 6 bases to trimming and J lost 3 bases, with 18 bases between them. Germline V gene data show CDR1 as SQVTM and CDR2 as ANQGSEA. This CDR3 contains 15 residues. The CDR3 spells CSVRTVGIHGNTIYF. In DNA, the CDR3 is TGCAGCGTACGGACAGTTGGCATACATGGAAACACCATATATTTT.

The chain links TRBV5-1 to TRBJ2-7, with 7 bases identical to TRBD2. This CDR3 contains 12 residues. The V gene end was trimmed by 7 bases and the J gene end by 2 bases; junction bases not matched to a gene: 3. CDR1 SGHRS and CDR2 YFSETQ come from the germline V gene. The CDR3 bases are TGCGCCAGCCACGGGGGGACCTACGAGCAGTACTTC. As protein: CASHGGTYEQYF.

The V gene is TRBV18, the J gene TRBJ2-1, with 10 bases matching TRBD2. Unmatched junction bases numbered 1, after V lost 1 base and J lost 7 bases. The germline CDR1 and CDR2 sequences are KGHSH and LQKENI. The CDR3 is made up of 14 amino acids. The CDR3 coding sequence is TGTGCCAGCTCACCACAACTAGCGGGGAATGAGCAGTTCTTC. It yields the protein CASSPQLAGNEQFF.

The chain joins TRBV5-1 to TRBJ2-3, with D possibly matching TRBD2 (7 bases). Germline V gene sequence: CDR1 SGHRS, CDR2 YFSETQ. V dropped 8 bases and J dropped 0 bases, with 22 bases sitting between them. The CDR3 has 17 amino acids. The CDR3 DNA follows: TGCGCCAGTCAGTCCCTCCCGGGGGGCCTCAGCACAGATACGCAGTATTTT. It specifies CASQSLPGGLSTDTQYF.

V usage is TRBV5-8 and J usage is TRBJ2-1; 8 nucleotides line up with TRBD1. V lost 4 bases, J lost 7 bases, and 22 bases stayed unmatched. The CDR3 contains 19 residues. Germline-derived CDR1 and CDR2 are SGHTS and YDEGEE. The CDR3 protein is CASSEDRGLLERGRNEQFF. For the CDR3, the DNA is TGTGCCAGCAGCGAAGACAGGGGACTCCTTGAAAGGGGTCGGAATGAGCAGTTCTTC.

This clone has a single count. The rearrangement links TRBV5-8 to TRBJ2-6; 8 nucleotides match TRBD1. CDR3 size: 16 residues. J lost 2 bases, V lost 4 bases, and 5 bases had no gene match. CDR1 and CDR2 (germline): SGHTS, YDEGEE. This chain's CDR3 is CASSRQGTAGANVLTF. The DNA of the CDR3 is TGTGCCAGCAGCCGACAGGGGACGGCTGGGGCCAACGTCCTGACTTTC.

The genes are TRBV11-2 and TRBJ1-2, with unresolved D. The CDR3 is 13 residues long. V dropped 3 bases and J dropped 6 bases, with 11 bases sitting between them. CDR1 and CDR2 (germline): SGHAT, FQNNGV. The CDR3 is CASSFPGNHGYTF. The CDR3 coding sequence is TGTGCCAGCAGCTTTCCCGGGAATCATGGCTACACCTTC.

The chain employs TRBV4-1 and TRBJ2-3, with 9 bases fitting TRBD2. The CDR3 is made up of 22 amino acids. Germline CDR1 is MGHRA and CDR2 is YSYEKL. V lost 0 bases, J lost 0 bases, and 19 bases stayed unmatched. The CDR3 sequence is CASSQEGGAGGHLGVSTDTQYF. Written as DNA, the CDR3 is TGCGCCAGCAGCCAAGAAGGGGGAGCGGGGGGACACCTTGGGGTTAGCACAGATACGCAGTATTTT.